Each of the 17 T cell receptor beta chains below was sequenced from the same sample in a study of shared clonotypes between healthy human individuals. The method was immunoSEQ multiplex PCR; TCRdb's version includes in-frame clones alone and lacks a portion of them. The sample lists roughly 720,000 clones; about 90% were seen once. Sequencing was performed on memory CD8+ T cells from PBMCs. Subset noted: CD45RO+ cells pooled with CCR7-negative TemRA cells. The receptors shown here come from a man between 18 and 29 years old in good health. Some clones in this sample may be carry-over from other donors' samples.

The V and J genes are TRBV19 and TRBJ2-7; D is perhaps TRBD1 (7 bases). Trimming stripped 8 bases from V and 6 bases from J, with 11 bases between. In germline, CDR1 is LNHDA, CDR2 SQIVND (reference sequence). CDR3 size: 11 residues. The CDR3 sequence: CASSQGGEQYF. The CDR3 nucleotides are TGTGCCAGTTCCCAGGGGGGCGAGCAGTACTTC.

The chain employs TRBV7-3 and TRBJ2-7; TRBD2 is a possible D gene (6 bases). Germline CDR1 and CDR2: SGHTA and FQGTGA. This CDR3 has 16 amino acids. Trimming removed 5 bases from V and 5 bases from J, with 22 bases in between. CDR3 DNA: TGTGCCAGCAGCAGATCCGGGACTCCCGTCACCAACGAGCAGTACTTC. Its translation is CASSRSGTPVTNEQYF.

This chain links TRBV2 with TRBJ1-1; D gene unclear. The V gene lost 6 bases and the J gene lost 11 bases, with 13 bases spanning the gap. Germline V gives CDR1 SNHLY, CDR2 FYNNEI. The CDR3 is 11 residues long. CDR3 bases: TGTGCCAGCAGGCCGCCTCCGGACGCTTTCTTT. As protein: CASRPPPDAFF.

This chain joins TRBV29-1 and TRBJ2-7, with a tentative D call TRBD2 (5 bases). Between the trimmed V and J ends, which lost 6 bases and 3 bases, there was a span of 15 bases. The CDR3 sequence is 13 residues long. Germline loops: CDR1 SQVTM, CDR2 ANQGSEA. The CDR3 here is CSVGGLHDYEQYF. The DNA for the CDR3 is TGCAGCGTGGGCGGGCTCCACGACTACGAGCAGTACTTC.

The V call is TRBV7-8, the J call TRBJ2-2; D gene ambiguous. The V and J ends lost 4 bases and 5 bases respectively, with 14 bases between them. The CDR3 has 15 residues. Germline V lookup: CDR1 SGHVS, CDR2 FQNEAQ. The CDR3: CASSSSPWGTGELFF. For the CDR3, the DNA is TGTGCCAGCAGCTCCTCCCCTTGGGGAACCGGGGAGCTGTTTTTT.

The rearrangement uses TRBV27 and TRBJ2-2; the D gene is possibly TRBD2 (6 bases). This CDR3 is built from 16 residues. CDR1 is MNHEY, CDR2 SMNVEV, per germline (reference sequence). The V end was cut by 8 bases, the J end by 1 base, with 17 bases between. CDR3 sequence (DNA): TGTGCCAGCCTAAAACGTTATAGCGGGAACACCGGGGAGCTGTTTTTT. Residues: CASLKRYSGNTGELFF.

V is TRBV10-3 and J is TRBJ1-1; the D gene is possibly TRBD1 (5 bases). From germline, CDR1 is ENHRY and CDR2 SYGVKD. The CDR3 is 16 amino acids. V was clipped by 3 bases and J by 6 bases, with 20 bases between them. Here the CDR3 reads CAISDGGGGISSEAFF. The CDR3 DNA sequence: TGTGCCATCAGTGATGGGGGAGGCGGCATAAGTTCTGAAGCTTTCTTT.

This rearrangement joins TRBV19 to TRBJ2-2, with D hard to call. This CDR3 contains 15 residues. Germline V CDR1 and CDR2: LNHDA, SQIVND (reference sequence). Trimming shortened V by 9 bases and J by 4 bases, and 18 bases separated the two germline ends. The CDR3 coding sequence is TGTGCCAGCACCTTAGCTTCGTGGGGCACCGGGGAGCTGTTTTTT. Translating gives CASTLASWGTGELFF.

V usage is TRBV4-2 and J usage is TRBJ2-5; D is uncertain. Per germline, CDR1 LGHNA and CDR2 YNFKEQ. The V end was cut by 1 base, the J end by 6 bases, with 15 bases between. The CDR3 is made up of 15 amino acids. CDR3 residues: CASSQVVEVGKTQYF. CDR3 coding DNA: TGTGCCAGCAGCCAAGTCGTCGAAGTGGGAAAGACCCAGTACTTC.

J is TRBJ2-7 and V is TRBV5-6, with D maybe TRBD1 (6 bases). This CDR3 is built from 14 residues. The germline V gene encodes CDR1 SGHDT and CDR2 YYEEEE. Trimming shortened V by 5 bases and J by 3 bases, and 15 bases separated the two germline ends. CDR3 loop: CASRLRQAVYEQYF. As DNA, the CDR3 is TGTGCCAGCAGGCTCAGACAGGCCGTCTACGAGCAGTACTTC.

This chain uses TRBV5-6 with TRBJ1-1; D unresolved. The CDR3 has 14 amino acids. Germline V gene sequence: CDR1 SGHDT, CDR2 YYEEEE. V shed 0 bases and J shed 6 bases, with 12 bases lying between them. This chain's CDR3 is CASSLEVSPSEAFF. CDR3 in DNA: TGTGCCAGCAGCTTGGAGGTCTCCCCCTCTGAAGCTTTCTTT.

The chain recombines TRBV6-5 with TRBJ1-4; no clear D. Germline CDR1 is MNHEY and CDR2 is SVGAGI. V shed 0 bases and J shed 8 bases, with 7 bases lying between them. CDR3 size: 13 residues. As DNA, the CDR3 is TGTGCCAGCAGTTACTCAGGGAAGGAAAAACTGTTTTTT. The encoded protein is CASSYSGKEKLFF.

As DNA, the CDR3 is TGTGCCAGCAGTTTATCTCTACAGGGGCCGAACTATGGCTACACCTTC. Translating it yields CASSLSLQGPNYGYTF. The chain is built from TRBV27 and TRBJ1-2; the match to TRBD1 covers 7 bases. CDR3 length equals 16 residues. Germline CDR1 and CDR2: MNHEY and SMNVEV (reference sequence). Trimming cost V 0 bases and J 2 bases; bases outside gene matches: 6.

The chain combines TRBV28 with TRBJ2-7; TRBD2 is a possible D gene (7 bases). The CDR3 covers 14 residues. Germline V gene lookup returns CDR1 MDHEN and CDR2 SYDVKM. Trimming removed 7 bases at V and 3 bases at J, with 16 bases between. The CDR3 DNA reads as TGTGCCAGCACCGCGGAGGGGGGGTTCTACGAGCAGTACTTC. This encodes CASTAEGGFYEQYF.

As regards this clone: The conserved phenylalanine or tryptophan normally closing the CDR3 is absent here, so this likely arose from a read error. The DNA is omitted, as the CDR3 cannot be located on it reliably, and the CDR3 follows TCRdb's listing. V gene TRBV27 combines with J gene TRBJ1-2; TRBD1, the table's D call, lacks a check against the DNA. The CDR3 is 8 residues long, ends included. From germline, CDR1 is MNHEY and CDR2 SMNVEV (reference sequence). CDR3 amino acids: CASSWQGR.

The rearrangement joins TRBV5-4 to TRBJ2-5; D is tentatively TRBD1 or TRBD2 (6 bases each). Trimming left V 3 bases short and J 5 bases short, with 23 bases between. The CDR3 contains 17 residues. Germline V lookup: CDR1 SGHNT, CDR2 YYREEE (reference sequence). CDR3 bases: TGTGCCAGCAGCTCGGGGGCCGGGCCCCCGGTTCTGGAGACCCAGTACTTC. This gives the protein CASSSGAGPPVLETQYF.

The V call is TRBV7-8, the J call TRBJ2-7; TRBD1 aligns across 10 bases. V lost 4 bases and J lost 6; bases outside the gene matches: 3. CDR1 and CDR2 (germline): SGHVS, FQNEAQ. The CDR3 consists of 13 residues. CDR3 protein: CASSSTGGREQYF. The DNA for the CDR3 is TGTGCCAGCAGCTCGACAGGGGGCCGCGAGCAGTACTTC.